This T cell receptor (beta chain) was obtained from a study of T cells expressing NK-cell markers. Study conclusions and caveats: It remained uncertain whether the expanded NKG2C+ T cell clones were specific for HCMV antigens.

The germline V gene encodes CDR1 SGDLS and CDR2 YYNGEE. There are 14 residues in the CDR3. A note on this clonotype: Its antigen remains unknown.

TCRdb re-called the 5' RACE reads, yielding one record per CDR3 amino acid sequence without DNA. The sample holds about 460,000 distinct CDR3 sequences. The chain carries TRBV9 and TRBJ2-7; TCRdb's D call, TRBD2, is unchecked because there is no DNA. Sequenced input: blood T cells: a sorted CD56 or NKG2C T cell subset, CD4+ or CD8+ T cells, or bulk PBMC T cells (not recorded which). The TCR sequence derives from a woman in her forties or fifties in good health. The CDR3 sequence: CASSPREGVNEQYF.